These 16 T cell receptor beta chains were all obtained from the same sample, sequenced in a study of human T cells and chemical hapten exposure. TCRdb re-analysed the RACE reads in MiXCR, keeping a single row per CDR3 protein. The top ten clones hold around 8.8% of a sample with some 330,000 distinct CDR3 sequences, 5% to 6.5% of them seen once. Time point denoted: pre-sensitization, week 0. The treatment was: therapeutic diphenylcyclopropenone sensitization with weekly scalp DPC. The starting material was whole blood, obtained in connection with sensitization to the hapten diphenylcyclopropenone (DPC). The receptors were sampled from a woman aged 18-29 years with alopecia areata. Some clones in this sample may be carry-over from other donors' samples.

This clonotype appeared many times. The chain is built from TRBV18 and TRBJ1-5, with D maybe TRBD1 (5 bases). Looked up from germline, CDR1 is KGHSH and CDR2 is LQKENI. This CDR3 region has 15 residues. V was pared by 3 bases and J by 3 bases, with 12 bases between. The chain's CDR3 is CASSPGQGLNQPQHF. The DNA of the CDR3 is TGTGCCAGCTCACCGGGGCAGGGCCTCAATCAGCCCCAGCATTTT.

The chain uses TRBV7-3 and TRBJ2-5, with 10 bases fitting TRBD2. Losses at the gene ends were 1 base for V and 4 bases for J; bases not matched to a gene: 6. The germline V gene has CDR1 SGHTA and CDR2 FQGTGA. The CDR3 extends over 16 amino acids. CDR3 sequence reads: CASSLRSGGAGETQYF. For the CDR3, the DNA is TGTGCCAGCAGCTTAAGAAGCGGGGGGGCCGGAGAGACCCAGTACTTC.

This clonotype was observed many times. The CDR3 DNA is TGTGCCAGCAGTATCTTGGACGGGGAGACCCAGTACTTC. It is translated as CASSILDGETQYF. The chain has TRBV27 and TRBJ2-5; D call uncertain. The CDR3 is 13 amino acids. Germline V lookup: CDR1 MNHEY, CDR2 SMNVEV (reference sequence). Trimming shortened V by 5 bases and J by 5 bases, and 12 bases separated the two germline ends.

This clonotype was detected a few times. The chain carries TRBV10-3 and TRBJ1-2; 7 bases line up with TRBD1. This CDR3 has 14 residues. Germline CDR1 reads ENHRY; CDR2 reads SYGVKD. The V gene end was trimmed by 2 bases and the J gene end by 4 bases; junction bases not matched to a gene: 4. The CDR3 DNA follows: TGTGCCATCAGTGAGACAGGGGAGGCCTATGGCTACACCTTC. Protein sequence: CAISETGEAYGYTF.

This clonotype has just a few counts. The J gene is TRBJ1-2, the V gene TRBV7-2; 8 nucleotides line up with TRBD1. This CDR3 comprises 15 residues. V shed 6 bases, J shed 3 bases, and the junction held 9 bases outside the gene matches. Germline assignment: CDR1 SGHTA and CDR2 FQGNSA. The CDR3 loop is CASRNILDRDYGYTF. DNA for the CDR3: TGTGCCAGCAGAAATATATTGGACAGGGACTATGGCTACACCTTC.

The V and J genes are TRBV12-5 and TRBJ1-2; unclear D gene. With 2 bases removed from V and 4 bases from J, the gap between germline ends came to 2 bases. Germline-derived CDR1 and CDR2 are LGHNT and FRNRAP. The CDR3 runs to 11 residues. DNA for the CDR3: TGTGCTAGTGGTTTGCTCTATGGCTACACCTTC. The encoded protein is CASGLLYGYTF.

This clonotype was detected a few times. The chain couples TRBV5-1 to TRBJ1-6; TRBD1 aligns across 7 bases. Unmatched junction bases numbered 7, after V lost 7 bases and J lost 6 bases. Germline V CDR1 and CDR2: SGHRS, YFSETQ. The CDR3 extends over 14 amino acids. The DNA of the CDR3 is TGCGCCAGCTCCACAGGGGCGAGTAATTCACCCCTCCACTTT. Translation: CASSTGASNSPLHF.

The genes are TRBV6-5 and TRBJ1-6, with unresolved D. The germline V gene encodes CDR1 MNHEY and CDR2 SVGAGI. V dropped 7 bases and J dropped 9 bases, with 10 bases sitting between them. This CDR3 has 12 amino acids. CDR3 loop: CASMVGVSPLHF. CDR3 bases: TGTGCCAGCATGGTCGGCGTTTCACCCCTCCACTTT.

The chain uses TRBV18 and TRBJ2-3; D unresolved. Germline assignment: CDR1 KGHSH and CDR2 LQKENI. V shed 3 bases and J shed 1 base, with 8 bases lying between them. The CDR3 totals 14 residues. Here the CDR3 reads CASSPNTGTDTQYF. CDR3 nucleotide sequence: TGTGCCAGCTCACCGAACACCGGCACAGATACGCAGTATTTT.

The table lists this clonotype with a few counts. The rearrangement joins TRBV6-5 to TRBJ1-4; D is ambiguous. The CDR3 contains 12 residues. Deletions cut 5 bases from V and 6 bases from J, with 7 bases between. Germline CDR1 and CDR2: MNHEY and SVGAGI. CDR3 bases: TGTGCCAGCAGTGTGGGAGATGAAAAACTGTTTTTT. It specifies CASSVGDEKLFF.

There are many counts of this clonotype. This sequence joins TRBV24-1 and TRBJ2-2; D is uncertain. CDR3 length equals 13 residues. V dropped 6 bases and J dropped 6 bases, with 10 bases sitting between them. Germline lookup yields CDR1 KGHDR and CDR2 SFDVKD. CDR3 protein: CATSLGSSGELFF. The DNA of the CDR3 is TGTGCCACCAGTTTGGGCTCTTCCGGGGAGCTGTTTTTT.

This chain connects TRBV4-3 to TRBJ1-6, with D uncertain. The CDR3 has 16 residues. Germline lookup yields CDR1 LGHNA and CDR2 YSLEER. V gave up 1 base and J gave up 0 bases, with 7 bases separating them. The CDR3: CASSQAVSSYNSPLHF. The CDR3 nucleotides are TGCGCCAGCAGCCAAGCAGTAAGCTCCTATAATTCACCCCTCCACTTT.

The chain combines TRBV9 with TRBJ1-1; TRBD1 is a possible D gene (5 bases). V was shortened by 7 bases and J by 7 bases, with 17 bases between the two germline ends. Per the germline V gene, CDR1 is SGDLS and CDR2 is YYNGEE. This CDR3 has 13 amino acids. As DNA, the CDR3 is TGTGCCAGCTCTAAAGGGGATCCGCTTGAAGCTTTCTTT. This encodes CASSKGDPLEAFF.

There are a few counts of this clonotype. J is TRBJ1-1 and V is TRBV5-1; 8 positions match TRBD1. Looked up from germline, CDR1 is SGHRS and CDR2 is YFSETQ. V dropped 1 base and J dropped 4; count of bases not matched to a gene: 6. CDR3 length equals 15 residues. Here the CDR3 reads CASSLIQGEGTEAFF. The CDR3 DNA sequence: TGCGCCAGCAGCTTGATACAGGGGGAGGGCACTGAAGCTTTCTTT.

CDR3 residues: CASSSTSTTEAFF. The CDR3 coding sequence is TGTGCCAGCAGTTCCACCTCGACGACTGAAGCTTTCTTT. V gene TRBV7-6 combines with J gene TRBJ1-1; D not certain. The CDR3 length is 13 residues. The V and J ends lost 6 bases and 5 bases respectively, with 13 bases between them. Looked up from germline, CDR1 is SGHVS and CDR2 is FNYEAQ.

This clonotype was counted between two and nine times. The chain recombines TRBV6-1 with TRBJ2-2, with D unresolved. The CDR3 spans 12 residues. V lost 4 bases and J 5 bases, leaving 5 bases between the germline ends. Germline CDR1 reads MNHNS; CDR2 reads SASEGT. The CDR3 protein is CASSVLTGELFF. Written as DNA, the CDR3 is TGTGCCAGCAGTGTCCTGACCGGGGAGCTGTTTTTT.